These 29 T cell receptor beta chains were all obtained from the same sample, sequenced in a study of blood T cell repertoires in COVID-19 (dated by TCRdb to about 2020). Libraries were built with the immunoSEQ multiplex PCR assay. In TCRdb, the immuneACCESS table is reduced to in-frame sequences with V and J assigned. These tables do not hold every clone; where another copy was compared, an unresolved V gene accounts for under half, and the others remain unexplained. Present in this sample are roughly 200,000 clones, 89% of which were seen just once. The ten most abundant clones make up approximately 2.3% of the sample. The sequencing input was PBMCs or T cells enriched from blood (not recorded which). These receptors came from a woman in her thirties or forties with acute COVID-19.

The CDR3 is CASSFAVGTEAFF. CDR3 nucleotide sequence: TGTGCCAGCAGTTTTGCTGTCGGCACTGAAGCTTTCTTT. This chain links TRBV27 with TRBJ1-1; D is unclear. Trimming cost V 3 bases and J 4 bases, with 9 bases left between them. The CDR3 runs 13 residues. Germline V gene lookup returns CDR1 MNHEY and CDR2 SMNVEV (reference sequence).

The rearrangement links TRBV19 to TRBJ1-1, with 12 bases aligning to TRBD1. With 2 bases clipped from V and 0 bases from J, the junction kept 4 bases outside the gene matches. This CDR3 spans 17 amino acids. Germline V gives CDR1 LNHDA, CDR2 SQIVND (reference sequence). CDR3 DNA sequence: TGTGCCAGTAGTATATGGGGACAGGGGGCAATGAACACTGAAGCTTTCTTT. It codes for CASSIWGQGAMNTEAFF.

The CDR3 bases are TGTGCCAGCAGCCGACAGGGGGATAATTCACCCCTCCACTTT. It codes for CASSRQGDNSPLHF. The chain combines TRBV27 with TRBJ1-6, with 9 bases lining up with TRBD1. This CDR3 spans 14 amino acids. The V gene end was trimmed by 6 bases and the J gene end by 5 bases; junction bases not matched to a gene: 2. The germline gives CDR1 MNHEY, CDR2 SMNVEV (reference sequence).

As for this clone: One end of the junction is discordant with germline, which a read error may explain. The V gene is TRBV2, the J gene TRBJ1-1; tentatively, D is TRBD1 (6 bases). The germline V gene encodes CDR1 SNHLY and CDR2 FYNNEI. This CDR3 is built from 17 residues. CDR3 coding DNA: TGTGCCAGCAGAGAAGGTTTTGTCAGGGGAGTCATGACTGAAGCTTTCTTT. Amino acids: CASREGFVRGVMTEAFF.

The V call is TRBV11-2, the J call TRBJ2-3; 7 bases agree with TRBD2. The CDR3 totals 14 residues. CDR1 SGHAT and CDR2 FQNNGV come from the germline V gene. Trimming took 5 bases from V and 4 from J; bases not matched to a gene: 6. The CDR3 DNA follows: TGTGCCAGCAGCGCAACTAGCGCTGCAGATACGCAGTATTTT. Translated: CASSATSAADTQYF. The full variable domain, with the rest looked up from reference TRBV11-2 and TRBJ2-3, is EAGVAQSPRYKIIEKRQSVAFWCNPISGHATLYWYQQILGQGPKLLIQFQNNGVVDDSQLPKDRFSAERLKGVDSTLKIQPAKLEDSAVYLCASSATSAADTQYFGPGTRLTVL.

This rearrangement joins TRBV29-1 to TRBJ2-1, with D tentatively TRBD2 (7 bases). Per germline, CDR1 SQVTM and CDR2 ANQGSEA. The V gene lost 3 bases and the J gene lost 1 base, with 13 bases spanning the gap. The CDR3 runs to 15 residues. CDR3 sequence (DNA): TGCAGCGTTGACCGGGGGAGGGGGTCCTACAATGAGCAGTTCTTC. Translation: CSVDRGRGSYNEQFF.

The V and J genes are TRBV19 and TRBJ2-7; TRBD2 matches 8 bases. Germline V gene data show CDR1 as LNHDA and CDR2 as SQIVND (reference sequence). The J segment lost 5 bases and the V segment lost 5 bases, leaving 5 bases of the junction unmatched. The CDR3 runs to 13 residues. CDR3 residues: CASSLGLADEQYF. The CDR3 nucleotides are TGTGCCAGTAGTCTTGGACTAGCAGACGAGCAGTACTTC.

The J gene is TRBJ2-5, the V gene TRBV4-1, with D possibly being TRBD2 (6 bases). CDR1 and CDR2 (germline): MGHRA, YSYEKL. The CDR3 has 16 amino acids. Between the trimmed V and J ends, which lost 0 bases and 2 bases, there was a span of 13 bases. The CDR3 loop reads CASSQDGSGLQETQYF. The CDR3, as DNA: TGCGCCAGCAGCCAAGATGGTAGCGGACTACAAGAGACCCAGTACTTC.

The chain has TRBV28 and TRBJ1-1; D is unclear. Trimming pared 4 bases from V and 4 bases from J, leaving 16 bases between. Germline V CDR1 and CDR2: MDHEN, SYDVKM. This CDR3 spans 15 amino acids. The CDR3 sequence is CASSSHLLWATEAFF. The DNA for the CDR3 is TGTGCCAGCAGTTCCCACCTCCTATGGGCCACTGAAGCTTTCTTT.

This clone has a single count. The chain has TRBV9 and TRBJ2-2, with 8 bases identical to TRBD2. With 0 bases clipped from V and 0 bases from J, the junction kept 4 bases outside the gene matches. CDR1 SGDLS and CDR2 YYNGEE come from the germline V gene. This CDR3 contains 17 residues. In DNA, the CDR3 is TGTGCCAGCAGCGTAGCGGCGGGGGGCACGAACACCGGGGAGCTGTTTTTT. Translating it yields CASSVAAGGTNTGELFF.

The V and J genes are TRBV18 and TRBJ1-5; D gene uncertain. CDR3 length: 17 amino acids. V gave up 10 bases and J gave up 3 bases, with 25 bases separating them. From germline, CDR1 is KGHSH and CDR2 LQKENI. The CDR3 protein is CATIPTFGVVVNQPQHF. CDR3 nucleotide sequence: TGTGCCACCATCCCAACGTTCGGGGTGGTGGTCAATCAGCCCCAGCATTTT.

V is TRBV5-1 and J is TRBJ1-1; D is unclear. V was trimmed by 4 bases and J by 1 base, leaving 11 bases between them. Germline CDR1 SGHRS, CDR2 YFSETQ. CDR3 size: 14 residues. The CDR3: CASSLSPGNTEAFF. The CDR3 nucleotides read TGCGCCAGCAGCCTGAGTCCGGGGAACACTGAAGCTTTCTTT.

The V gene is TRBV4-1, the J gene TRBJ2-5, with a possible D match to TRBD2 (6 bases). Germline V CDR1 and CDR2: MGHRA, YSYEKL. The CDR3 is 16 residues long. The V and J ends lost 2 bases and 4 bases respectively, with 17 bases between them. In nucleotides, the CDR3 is TGCGCCAGCAGCCAATATCCGGGTAGGCGGGGAGAGACCCAGTACTTC. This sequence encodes CASSQYPGRRGETQYF.

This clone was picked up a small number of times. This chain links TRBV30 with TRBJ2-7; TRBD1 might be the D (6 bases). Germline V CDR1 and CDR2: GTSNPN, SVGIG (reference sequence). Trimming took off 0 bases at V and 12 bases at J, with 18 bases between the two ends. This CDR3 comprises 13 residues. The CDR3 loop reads CAWSVGTWRRVYF. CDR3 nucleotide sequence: TGTGCCTGGAGTGTTGGGACATGGAGAAGGGTGTACTTC.

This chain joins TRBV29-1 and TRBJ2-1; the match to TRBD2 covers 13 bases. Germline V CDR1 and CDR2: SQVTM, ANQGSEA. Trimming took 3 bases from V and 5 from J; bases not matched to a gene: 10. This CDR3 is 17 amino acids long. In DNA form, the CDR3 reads TGCAGCGTTGACCCGGTCCCGGGACTAGCGGGGAACAATGAGCAGTTCTTC. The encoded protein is CSVDPVPGLAGNNEQFF.

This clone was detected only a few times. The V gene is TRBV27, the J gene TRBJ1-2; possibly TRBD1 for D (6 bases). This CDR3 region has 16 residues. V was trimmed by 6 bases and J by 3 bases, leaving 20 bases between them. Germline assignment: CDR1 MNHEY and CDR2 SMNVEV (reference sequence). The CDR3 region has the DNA TGTGCCAGCAGGCACACCGGGACACAAGGGGACTATGGCTACACCTTC. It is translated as CASRHTGTQGDYGYTF.

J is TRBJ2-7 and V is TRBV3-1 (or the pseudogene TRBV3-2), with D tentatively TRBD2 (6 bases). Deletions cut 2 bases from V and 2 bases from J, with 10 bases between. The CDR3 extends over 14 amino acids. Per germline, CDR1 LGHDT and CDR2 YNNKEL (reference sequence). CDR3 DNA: TGTGCCAGCAGCCAAAGGGACTTTCCCTACGAGCAGTACTTC. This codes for CASSQRDFPYEQYF.

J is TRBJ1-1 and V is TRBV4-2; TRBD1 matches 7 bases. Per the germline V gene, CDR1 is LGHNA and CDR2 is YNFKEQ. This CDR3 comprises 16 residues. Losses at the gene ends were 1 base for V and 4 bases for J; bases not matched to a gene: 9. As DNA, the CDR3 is TGTGCCAGCAGCCAAGGAACGGGACAGCCCGCCACTGAAGCTTTCTTT. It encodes CASSQGTGQPATEAFF.

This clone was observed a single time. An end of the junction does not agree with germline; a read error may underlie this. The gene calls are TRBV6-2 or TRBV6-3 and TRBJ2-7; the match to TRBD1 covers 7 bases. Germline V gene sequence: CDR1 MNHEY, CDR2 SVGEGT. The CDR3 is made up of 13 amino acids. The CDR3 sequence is CASSYISQGVVNF. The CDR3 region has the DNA TGTGCCAGCAGTTACATCTCTCAGGGGGTTGTGAACTTC.

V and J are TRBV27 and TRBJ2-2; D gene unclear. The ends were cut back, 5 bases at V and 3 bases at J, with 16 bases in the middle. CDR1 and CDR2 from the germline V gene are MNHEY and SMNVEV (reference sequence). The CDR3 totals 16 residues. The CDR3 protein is CASSPPAALDTGELFF. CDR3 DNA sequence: TGTGCCAGCAGTCCCCCGGCGGCCTTGGACACCGGGGAGCTGTTTTTT.

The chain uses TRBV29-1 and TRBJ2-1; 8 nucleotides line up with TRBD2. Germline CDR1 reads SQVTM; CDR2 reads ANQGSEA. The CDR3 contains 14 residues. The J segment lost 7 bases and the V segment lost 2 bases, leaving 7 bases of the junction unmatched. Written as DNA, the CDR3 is TGCAGCGTTGAACCCAGCGGGAGTGGGAATGAGCAGTTCTTC. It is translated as CSVEPSGSGNEQFF.

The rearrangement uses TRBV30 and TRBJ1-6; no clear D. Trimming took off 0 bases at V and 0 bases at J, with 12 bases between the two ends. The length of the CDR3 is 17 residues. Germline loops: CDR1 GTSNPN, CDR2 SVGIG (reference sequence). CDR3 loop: CAWSVFPGSSYNSPLHF. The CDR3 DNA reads TGTGCCTGGAGTGTATTTCCTGGGAGCTCCTATAATTCACCCCTCCACTTT. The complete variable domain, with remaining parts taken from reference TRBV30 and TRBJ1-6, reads SQTIHQWPATLVQPVGSPLSLECTVEGTSNPNLYWYRQAAGRGLQLLFYSVGIGQISSEVPQNLSASRPQDRQFILSSKKLLLSDSGFYLCAWSVFPGSSYNSPLHFGNGTRLTVT.

CDR3 amino acids: CASSETAGTGNTEAFF. In nucleotides, the CDR3 is TGTGCCAGCAGTGAAACGGCGGGGACAGGCAACACTGAAGCTTTCTTT. The rearrangement links TRBV6-1 to TRBJ1-1, with 8 bases matching TRBD1. This CDR3 is 16 amino acids long. V was clipped by 2 bases and J by 2 bases; unmatched bases: 7. The germline gives CDR1 MNHNS, CDR2 SASEGT.

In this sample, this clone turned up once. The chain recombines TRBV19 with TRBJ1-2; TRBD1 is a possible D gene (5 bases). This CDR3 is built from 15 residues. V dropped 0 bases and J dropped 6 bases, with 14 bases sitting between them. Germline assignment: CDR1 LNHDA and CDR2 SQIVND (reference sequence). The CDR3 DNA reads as TGTGCCAGTAGTATAGAAGCAGGGAAAAAGAATGGCTACACCTTC. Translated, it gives CASSIEAGKKNGYTF.

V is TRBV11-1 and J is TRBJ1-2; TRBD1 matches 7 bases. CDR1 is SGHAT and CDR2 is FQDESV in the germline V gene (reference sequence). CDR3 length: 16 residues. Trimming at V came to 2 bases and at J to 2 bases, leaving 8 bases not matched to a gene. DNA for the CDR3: TGTGCCAGCAGCTTATCTGGGACAGCGGAAAACTATGGCTACACCTTC. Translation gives CASSLSGTAENYGYTF.

CDR3 loop: CASRNRDRGANQPQHF. The CDR3 DNA reads TGTGCCAGTAGGAACCGGGACAGGGGCGCCAATCAGCCCCAGCATTTT. V usage is TRBV19 and J usage is TRBJ1-5; 10 bases are shared with TRBD1. Germline V gene data show CDR1 as LNHDA and CDR2 as SQIVND (reference sequence). CDR3 length equals 16 residues. V was clipped by 6 bases and J by 3 bases; unmatched bases: 8.

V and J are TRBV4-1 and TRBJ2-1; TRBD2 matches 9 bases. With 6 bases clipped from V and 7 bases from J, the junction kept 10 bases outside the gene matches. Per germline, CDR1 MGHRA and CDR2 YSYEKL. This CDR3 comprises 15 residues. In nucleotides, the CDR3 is TGCGCCAGCAGACAACGCGGGGGGGCTGATAATGAGCAGTTCTTC. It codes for CASRQRGGADNEQFF.

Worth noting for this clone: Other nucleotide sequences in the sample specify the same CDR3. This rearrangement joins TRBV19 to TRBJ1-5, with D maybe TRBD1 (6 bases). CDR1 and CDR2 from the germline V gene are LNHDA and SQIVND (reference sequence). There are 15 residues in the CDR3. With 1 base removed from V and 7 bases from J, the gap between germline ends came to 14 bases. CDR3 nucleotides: TGTGCCAGTAGTATAGTGAAGGGGGGGGACCAGCCCCAGCATTTT. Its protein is CASSIVKGGDQPQHF.

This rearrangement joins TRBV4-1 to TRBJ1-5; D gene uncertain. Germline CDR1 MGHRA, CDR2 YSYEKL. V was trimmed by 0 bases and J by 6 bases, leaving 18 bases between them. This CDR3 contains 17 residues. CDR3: CASSQEGLGGLGQPQHF. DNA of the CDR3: TGCGCCAGCAGCCAAGAAGGCCTGGGAGGGCTCGGTCAGCCCCAGCATTTT.